Listed below are T cell receptor beta chains from one sample, sequenced in a study of vaccination effects on CD4 cells after COVID-19. Some clones are missing from TCRdb's copy, which holds only in-frame ones; the method was immunoSEQ multiplex PCR. The sample lists approximately 9,300 clones; about 80% were seen once. These receptors' antigens are unknown. This material consisted of CD4+ T cells from PBMCs cultured without peptide, taken after COVID-19 vaccination. Receptor source: a human donor who received a COVID-19 vaccine. Each CDR3 is given without its conserved first and last residue.

V,J,CDR3
TRBV11-2,TRBJ2-7,ASSYRDTSYEQY
TRBV3-1/TRBV3-2,TRBJ1-6,ASSQEGFNSPLH
TRBV7-8,TRBJ1-4,ASSSPKRDRMNEKLF
TRBV7-9,TRBJ1-1,ASSPGTANTEAF
TRBV7-3,TRBJ2-3,ASSLRPGGEEQY
TRBV7-9,TRBJ1-5,ASSLGQDQPQH
TRBV9,TRBJ1-1,ASSETPHTEAF
TRBV27,TRBJ2-7,ASSLGQGRPHEQY
TRBV3-1/TRBV3-2,TRBJ1-2,ASSQERGLLVDYGYT
TRBV2,TRBJ2-2,ASNGATGELF
TRBV5-1,TRBJ2-1,ASSLAGTSGISSYNEQF
TRBV11-3,TRBJ2-3,ASSLRGTDTQY
TRBV6-5,TRBJ2-6,ASHRAGANVLT
TRBV2,TRBJ1-5,ASSDRVGNQPQH
TRBV19,TRBJ1-2,ASTTLLRGGQNYGYT
TRBV5-8,TRBJ2-5,ASSLLETQY
TRBV6-5,TRBJ2-7,ASSGQGAVYEQY
TRBV18,TRBJ2-2,ASSPDPNTGELF
TRBV9,TRBJ2-1,ASSPRVAGIHEQF
TRBV6-2/TRBV6-3,TRBJ1-1,ASSRLGQGAEAF
TRBV18,TRBJ1-3,ASSPGQGQGNTIY
TRBV7-9,TRBJ2-4,ASSFGKGGNIQY
TRBV5-1,TRBJ1-1,ASSLGGIRDTEAF
TRBV2,TRBJ2-2,ASSEGSGTGELF
TRBV6-5,TRBJ1-2,ASSSPGGLDYGYT
TRBV2,TRBJ2-5,ASSDRGQETQY
TRBV4-2,TRBJ2-3,ASSQDRRKGDTQY